Shown below are 5 T cell receptor beta chains from a single sample sequenced in a study of T cell repertoires in cytomegalovirus infection. For these receptors, no antigen is known. TCRdb processed the reads anew with MiXCR; each CDR3 protein has one entry. In the table there are hundreds of thousands of distinct CDR3 sequences, approximately 32% of which are singletons. The sample consisted of cultured CD8+ T cells from PBMCs, taken from culture after CMV antigen stimulation. The receptors were gathered from a human donor in good health (CMV status not recorded). Some clones in this sample may be carry-over from other donors' samples.

This chain links TRBV27 with TRBJ2-1; D call uncertain. Germline CDR1 reads MNHEY; CDR2 reads SMNVEV (reference sequence). V gave up 0 bases and J gave up 4 bases, with 13 bases separating them. This CDR3 spans 16 amino acids. The chain's CDR3 is CASSLSVGDWYNEQFF. The CDR3 DNA follows: TGTGCCAGCAGTTTATCCGTAGGAGACTGGTACAATGAGCAGTTCTTC.

The chain recombines TRBV9 with TRBJ2-3, with TRBD2 identical over 7 bases. The CDR3 sequence is 15 residues long. After removal of 0 bases from V and 3 bases from J, the junction contained 4 bases not matched to a gene. Per germline, CDR1 SGDLS and CDR2 YYNGEE. The CDR3: CASSVDLAETDTQYF. The CDR3 DNA follows: TGTGCCAGCAGCGTAGATCTAGCGGAGACAGATACGCAGTATTTT. The full variable domain, rest sourced from reference TRBV9 and TRBJ2-3, is DSGVTQTPKHLITATGQRVTLRCSPRSGDLSVYWYQQSLDQGLQFLIQYYNGEERAKGNILERFSAQQFPDLHSELNLSSLELGDSALYFCASSVDLAETDTQYFGPGTRLTVL.

In the case of this clonotype: A clone one base away is much larger, so this may be a read error. V and J are TRBV6-1 and TRBJ1-1; 9 nucleotides align to TRBD1. The CDR3 length is 15 residues. Germline V gene data show CDR1 as MNHNS and CDR2 as SASEGT. In DNA, the CDR3 is TGTACCAGCCGGACAGGGGTCCTACTGAACACTGAAGCTTTCTTT. Its translation: CTSRTGVLLNTEAFF.

The chain combines TRBV7-4 with TRBJ1-1; D is possibly TRBD1 (6 bases). CDR3 size: 12 residues. Germline V CDR1 and CDR2: SGHVT, SQSDAQ. Trimming removed 5 bases at V and 10 bases at J, with 14 bases between. CDR3 loop: CASSPSKGVAFF. CDR3 nucleotides: TGTGCCAGCAGCCCATCTAAGGGGGTAGCTTTCTTT. Filled out from reference TRBV7-4 and TRBJ1-1, the complete variable domain reads GAGVSQSPRYKVAKRGRDVALRCDSISGHVTLYWYRQTLGQGSEVLTYSQSDAQRDKSGRPSGRFSAERPERSVSTLKIQRTEQGDSAVYLCASSPSKGVAFFGQGTRLTVV.

This clonotype was counted only a few times. This chain links TRBV5-6 with TRBJ2-3, with 9 positions matching TRBD1. CDR1 and CDR2 (germline): SGHDT, YYEEEE. There are 17 residues in the CDR3. The trim removed 1 base at V and 2 bases at J, leaving 8 bases unmatched. CDR3 amino acids: CASSLRTGEWDTDTQYF. In DNA form, the CDR3 reads TGTGCCAGCAGCTTGAGGACAGGGGAGTGGGACACAGATACGCAGTATTTT.